This passage covers 18 T cell receptor beta chains from one sample sequenced in a study of blood T cell repertoires in COVID-19. This table comes from immunoSEQ multiplex PCR, and its TCRdb copy is limited to in-frame clones, with some not included. The sample has tens of thousands of clones; roughly 77% are singletons. Sequences were obtained from peripheral blood. The origin of the receptors is a man in his forties or fifties with active or convalescent COVID-19.

This chain joins TRBV12-3 or TRBV12-4 and TRBJ1-2; D gene uncertain. V was pared by 6 bases and J by 1 base, with 9 bases between. The CDR3 runs to 13 residues. In nucleotides, the CDR3 is TGTGCCAGCAGCAGTTACGATAACTATGGCTACACCTTC. Translation gives CASSSYDNYGYTF.

The J gene is TRBJ2-3, the V gene TRBV10-3, with D tentatively TRBD2 (7 bases). The CDR3 is made up of 15 amino acids. Trimming cost V 11 bases and J 3 bases, with 21 bases left between them. Looked up from germline, CDR1 is ENHRY and CDR2 is SYGVKD. CDR3 protein: CASGMVGRGTDTQYF. CDR3 sequence (DNA): TGTGCCTCTGGGATGGTTGGGAGGGGGACAGATACGCAGTATTTT.

The V and J genes are TRBV18 and TRBJ2-3; TRBD2 aligns across 7 bases. Germline values: CDR1 KGHSH, CDR2 LQKENI. CDR3 length: 14 amino acids. J was trimmed by 1 base and V by 2 bases; bases with no gene match: 0. The chain's CDR3 is CASSPSGGTDTQYF. The DNA of the CDR3 is TGTGCCAGCTCACCAAGCGGGGGCACAGATACGCAGTATTTT.

The CDR3, as DNA: TGTGCCAGCAGCGTAGGTTCAGGGGCCGGGGCCAACGTCCTGACTTTC. The encoded protein is CASSVGSGAGANVLTF. The chain carries TRBV9 and TRBJ2-6; a possible D gene is TRBD1 (6 bases). CDR1 and CDR2 (germline): SGDLS, YYNGEE. The CDR3 totals 16 residues. Trimming left V 0 bases short and J 4 bases short, with 11 bases between.

The chain uses TRBV2 and TRBJ1-1, with D unresolved. The germline V and J ends were trimmed by 7 bases and 1 base, with 10 bases remaining between them. The germline gives CDR1 SNHLY, CDR2 FYNNEI. This CDR3 has 13 residues. The CDR3 here is CASKKARNTEAFF. CDR3 nucleotides: TGTGCCAGCAAGAAAGCCCGGAACACTGAAGCTTTCTTT.

V and J are TRBV5-5 and TRBJ1-6, with 12 bases identical to TRBD1. This CDR3 is 15 amino acids long. Trimming removed 1 base from V and 15 bases from J; junction bases left unmatched: 8. Germline-derived CDR1 and CDR2 are SGHKS and YYEKEE (reference sequence). The chain's CDR3 is CASSLPGQGAQGLHF. CDR3 in DNA: TGTGCCAGCAGCTTGCCGGGACAGGGGGCGCAGGGCCTCCACTTT.

This chain connects TRBV7-8 to TRBJ1-2, with D tentatively TRBD1 (6 bases). The CDR3 length is 16 residues. CDR1 and CDR2 (germline): SGHVS, FQNEAQ. Trimming left V 3 bases short and J 8 bases short, with 22 bases between. The CDR3 sequence: CASSFNGGGLLWGYTF. CDR3 in DNA: TGTGCCAGCAGCTTCAACGGGGGGGGGCTCCTCTGGGGCTACACCTTC.

This clone was detected only a few times. The chain links TRBV5-1 to TRBJ2-5; D perhaps matches TRBD2 (5 bases). Between the trimmed V and J ends, which lost 0 bases and 9 bases, there was a span of 15 bases. The CDR3 is 14 residues long. From germline, CDR1 is SGHRS and CDR2 YFSETQ. For the CDR3, the DNA is TGCGCCAGCAGCTTGGAAGACACACAAGCGGCCCAGTACTTC. Protein product: CASSLEDTQAAQYF.

The chain carries TRBV6-2 or TRBV6-3 and TRBJ2-7, with 9 bases lining up with TRBD1. This CDR3 comprises 15 residues. The germline CDR1 and CDR2 sequences are MNHEY and SVGEGT. V was pared by 4 bases and J by 0 bases, with 4 bases of the junction left unmatched. CDR3 DNA sequence: TGTGCCAGCAGTTCCGACAGGGGGAGCTCCTACGAGCAGTACTTC. Amino acids: CASSSDRGSSYEQYF.

The chain recombines TRBV19 with TRBJ1-2; perhaps TRBD1 as D (6 bases). This CDR3 spans 17 amino acids. The germline V gene encodes CDR1 LNHDA and CDR2 SQIVND (reference sequence). V lost 3 bases, J lost 2 bases, and 19 bases lay in between. Here the CDR3 reads CASSIPQGVRSNYGYTF. Written as DNA, the CDR3 is TGTGCCAGTAGTATCCCACAGGGTGTCCGGTCCAACTATGGCTACACCTTC.

This clone was counted a few times. This chain connects TRBV19 to TRBJ1-6; D gene ambiguous. Per the germline V gene, CDR1 is LNHDA and CDR2 is SQIVND (reference sequence). V was shortened by 3 bases and J by 10 bases, with 13 bases between the two germline ends. CDR3 length equals 14 residues. The CDR3, as DNA: TGTGCCAGTAGTATCTTGGCCGATCGATCACCCCTCCACTTT. It is translated as CASSILADRSPLHF.

The V call is TRBV7-2, the J call TRBJ2-1, with TRBD2 as a possible D gene (6 bases). Germline lookup yields CDR1 SGHTA and CDR2 FQGNSA. The CDR3 spans 14 residues. Deletions cut 5 bases from V and 3 bases from J, with 11 bases between. The CDR3 is CASSLWRDYNEQFF. The CDR3 nucleotides read TGTGCCAGCAGCCTTTGGCGGGACTACAATGAGCAGTTCTTC.

This clone has a handful of counts. CDR3 protein: CASSLEEGVELFF. Here the CDR3 DNA reads TGTGCCAGCAGCTTAGAAGAGGGGGTGGAGCTGTTTTTT. The rearrangement joins TRBV11-1 to TRBJ2-2, with D possibly TRBD1 on 6 matching bases. V lost 1 base, J lost 10 bases, and 10 bases lay in between. Germline assignment: CDR1 SGHAT and CDR2 FQDESV (reference sequence). The CDR3 is 13 amino acids.

The CDR3 bases are TGTGCCACCAGTTGGAGTTTCGGGCAGGGGAGTCGTCAGCCCCAGCATTTT. Translated: CATSWSFGQGSRQPQHF. This chain joins TRBV24-1 and TRBJ1-5, with D perhaps matching TRBD1 (6 bases). The V gene lost 6 bases and the J gene lost 6 bases, with 23 bases spanning the gap. The CDR3 runs to 17 residues. Germline-derived CDR1 and CDR2 are KGHDR and SFDVKD.

This clone was observed a single time. The genes are TRBV10-3 and TRBJ2-1; 8 bases fit TRBD2. V was pared by 4 bases and J by 4 bases, with 15 bases of the junction left unmatched. The germline CDR1 and CDR2 sequences are ENHRY and SYGVKD. The CDR3 runs 18 residues. For the CDR3, the DNA is TGTGCCATCAGTGGGGCCCGGGGGGAGCGGGGGCTATACAATGAGCAGTTCTTC. Encoded protein: CAISGARGERGLYNEQFF.

The CDR3 region is CASSLGAGAYNEQFF. The CDR3 bases are TGTGCCAGCAGCTTGGGAGCGGGGGCCTACAATGAGCAGTTCTTC. This chain uses TRBV11-2 with TRBJ2-1; 8 bases are a match to TRBD2. There are 15 residues in the CDR3. Germline trimming cut 3 bases from V and 2 bases from J; bases unmatched to any gene: 3. Germline V gene lookup returns CDR1 SGHAT and CDR2 FQNNGV.

The chain combines TRBV6-5 with TRBJ1-6, with D possibly TRBD1 on 5 matching bases. Germline V lookup: CDR1 MNHEY, CDR2 SVGAGI. The length of the CDR3 is 15 residues. Trimming took off 2 bases at V and 7 bases at J, with 12 bases between the two ends. DNA of the CDR3: TGTGCCAGCAGTTACACGGAGGGGTCAAATTCACCCCTCCACTTT. Its protein product is CASSYTEGSNSPLHF.

The chain combines TRBV7-2 with TRBJ2-4; 13 nucleotides agree with TRBD2. Losses at the gene ends were 5 bases for V and 5 bases for J; bases not matched to a gene: 3. The CDR3 is 15 amino acids. Germline-derived CDR1 and CDR2 are SGHTA and FQGNSA. CDR3 region: CASSRTSGGQNIQYF. The CDR3 bases are TGTGCCAGCAGCCGGACTAGCGGGGGCCAAAACATTCAGTACTTC.